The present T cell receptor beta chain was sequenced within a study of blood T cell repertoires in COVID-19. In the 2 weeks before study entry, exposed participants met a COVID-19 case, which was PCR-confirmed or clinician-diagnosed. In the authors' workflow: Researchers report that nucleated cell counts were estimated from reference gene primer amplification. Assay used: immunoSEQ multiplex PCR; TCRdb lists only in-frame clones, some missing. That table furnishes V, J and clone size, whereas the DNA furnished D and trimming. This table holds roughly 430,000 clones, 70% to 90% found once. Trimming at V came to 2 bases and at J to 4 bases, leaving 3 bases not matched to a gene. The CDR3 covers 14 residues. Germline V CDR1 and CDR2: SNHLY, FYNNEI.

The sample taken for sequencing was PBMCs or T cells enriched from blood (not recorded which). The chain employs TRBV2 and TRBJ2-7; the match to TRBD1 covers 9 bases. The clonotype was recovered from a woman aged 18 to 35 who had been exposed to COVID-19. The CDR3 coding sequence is TGTGCCAGCAGTGAAACAGGGGGCCTTTACGAGCAGTACTTC. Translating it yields CASSETGGLYEQYF.